The clone carrying this T cell receptor (beta chain) has only a few counts. This sample stems from a study of T cells in Graves' hyperthyroidism and ophthalmopathy. Amplification of TCR beta CDR3 regions used RNA as the template. During a first-round RT-PCR of the TCR CDR3, the HTBI primer set was used. TCRdb fed the multiplex PCR reads into MiXCR, producing one record per CDR3 protein. The sample yields approximately 200,000 distinct CDR3 sequences, 15% to 20% seen once. The source is a man aged 35 to 55 with Graves' hyperthyroidism. The sample taken for sequencing was blood.

Here the CDR3 reads CASIQHTGELFF. The CDR3 DNA reads TGTGCCAGCATCCAGCACACCGGGGAGCTGTTTTTT. The J gene is TRBJ2-2, the V gene TRBV6-1, with D unresolved. The CDR3 runs to 12 residues. V dropped 7 bases and J dropped 3 bases, with 6 bases sitting between them. The germline V gene has CDR1 MNHNS and CDR2 SASEGT.